This TCR beta chain derives from a study of blood T cell repertoires in COVID-19. On the study more broadly: Sites across the United States, Italy and Spain contributed samples from acute and convalescent COVID-19. T cells, B-cell-depleted T cells, or PBMCs supplied cDNA or gDNA.

The CDR3 covers 12 residues. CDR1 is SGHNT and CDR2 is YYREEE in the germline V gene (reference sequence). The V end was cut by 1 base, the J end by 0 bases, with 2 bases between. Original data processing: For nucleated cells, counts were estimated from reference gene primer amplification. Assay: immunoSEQ multiplex PCR; the TCRdb copy retains only in-frame clones and omits some. V and J calls and clone size come straight from that table; D and trimming were deduced from the DNA. Among around 89,000 clones listed, 80% to 90% were seen once. The receptor was derived from a man over 45 with acute or convalescent COVID-19. Sequenced input: peripheral blood. The chain joins TRBV5-4 to TRBJ2-7; no clear D. The CDR3 reads CASSLHSYEQYV. CDR3 coding DNA: TGTGCCAGCAGCTTGCACTCCTACGAGCAGTACGTC.